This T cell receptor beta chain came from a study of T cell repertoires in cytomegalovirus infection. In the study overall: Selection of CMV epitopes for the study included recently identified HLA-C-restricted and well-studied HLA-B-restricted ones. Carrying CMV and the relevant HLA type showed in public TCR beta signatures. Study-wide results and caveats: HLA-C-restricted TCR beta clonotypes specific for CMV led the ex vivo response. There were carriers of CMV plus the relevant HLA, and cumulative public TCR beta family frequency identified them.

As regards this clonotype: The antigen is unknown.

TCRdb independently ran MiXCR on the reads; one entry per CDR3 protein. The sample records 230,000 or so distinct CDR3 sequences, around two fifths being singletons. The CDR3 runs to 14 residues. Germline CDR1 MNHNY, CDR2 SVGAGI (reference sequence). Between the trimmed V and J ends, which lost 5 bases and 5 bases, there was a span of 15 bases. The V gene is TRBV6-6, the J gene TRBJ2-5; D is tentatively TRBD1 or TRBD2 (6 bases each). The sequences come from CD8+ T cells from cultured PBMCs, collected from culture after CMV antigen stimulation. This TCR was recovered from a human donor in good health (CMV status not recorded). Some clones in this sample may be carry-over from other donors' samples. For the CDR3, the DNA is TGTGCCAGCAGTATGGAGGGGGAAGGGGAGACCCAGTACTTC. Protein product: CASSMEGEGETQYF.